This is a list of T cell receptor beta chains from one sample in a study of human T cells and chemical hapten exposure. TCRdb fed the RACE reads into MiXCR, producing one record per CDR3 protein. The sample contains roughly 140,000 distinct CDR3 sequences, over 9.5% of which appear only once. The sample in question was whole blood, obtained in connection with sensitization to the hapten diphenylcyclopropenone (DPC). The receptor source for this set is a woman aged 45-65 years with alopecia areata. Some clones in this sample may be carry-over from other donors' samples. The CDR3 runs from the conserved cysteine through the conserved F or W.

CDR3 protein	V gene	J gene
CASSYREGSAEAFF	TRBV6-2/TRBV6-3	TRBJ1-1
CASRTTGGGSQPQHF	TRBV19	TRBJ1-5
CASSLDRASGVSYNEQFF	TRBV28	TRBJ2-1
CSASPTGGLDGYTF	TRBV20-1	TRBJ1-2
CASSGRDRNNSPLHF	TRBV27	TRBJ1-6
CASSVDPSGSYEQYF	TRBV9	TRBJ2-7
CASRPRQGYSNQPQHF	TRBV6-2/TRBV6-3	TRBJ1-5
CASSPSFVRGSTDTQYF	TRBV9	TRBJ2-3
CASSLLASGRALAGELFF	TRBV27	TRBJ2-2
CASSFREDQPQHF	TRBV7-2	TRBJ1-5
CASRARDPIGADTQYF	TRBV7-9	TRBJ2-3
CSVLNGGPNTEAFF	TRBV20-1	TRBJ1-1
CASNGGTSQTGYNEQFF	TRBV2	TRBJ2-1
CASSLEGGSSYNEQFF	TRBV11-3	TRBJ2-1
CASSFPTSGRKNIQYF	TRBV11-1	TRBJ2-4
CASSPSDPPQYF	TRBV18	TRBJ2-3
CASRAQGRETQYF	TRBV25-1	TRBJ2-5